Reported below is one T cell receptor beta chain. Authors' processing steps: It was from reference gene primer amplification that nucleated cell counts were estimated. TCRdb keeps only in-frame clones here, not all; method: immunoSEQ multiplex PCR. V and J calls and clone size are given by that table; D and trimming were obtained from the DNA. The sample has 200,000 to 250,000 clones, around nine tenths seen once. These data belong to a study of blood T cell repertoires in COVID-19. This CDR3 is built from 11 residues. V was cut by 5 bases and J by 4 bases, with 4 bases left in between. Per germline, CDR1 LNHDA and CDR2 SQIVND (reference sequence).

Input material: peripheral blood. The chain carries TRBV19 and TRBJ2-3; D gene ambiguous. This receptor was identified in a man between 60 and 70 years old with acute or convalescent COVID-19. The CDR3 spells CASSSADTQYF. The CDR3 DNA reads TGTGCCAGTAGTTCGGCAGATACGCAGTATTTT.